The present T cell receptor beta chain was sequenced within a study of cytomegalovirus exposure and HLA in healthy donors. Study findings and constraints: Specificity for CMV antigens was confirmed in vitro for a few of the CMV-associated chains.

Turning to this clone: Antigen: not known.

V was trimmed by 4 bases and J by 5 bases, leaving 15 bases between them. The length of the CDR3 is 15 residues. Germline CDR1 SGHRS, CDR2 YFSETQ. The study ran its PCR with 60 Vbeta and 13 Jbeta primers. Measured with immunoSEQ multiplex PCR; TCRdb has only the in-frame clones, and not every one. The table shows 100,000 or so clones, with more than 60% occurring only once. The chain joins TRBV5-1 to TRBJ2-2; D unclear. This TCR came from a woman aged 40 to 50 in good health and CMV-seropositive. Sequencing was performed on PBMCs. In DNA form, the CDR3 reads TGCGCCAGCAGCGGAGCAAGCACGGTGACCGGGGAGCTGTTTTTT. This translates into CASSGASTVTGELFF.